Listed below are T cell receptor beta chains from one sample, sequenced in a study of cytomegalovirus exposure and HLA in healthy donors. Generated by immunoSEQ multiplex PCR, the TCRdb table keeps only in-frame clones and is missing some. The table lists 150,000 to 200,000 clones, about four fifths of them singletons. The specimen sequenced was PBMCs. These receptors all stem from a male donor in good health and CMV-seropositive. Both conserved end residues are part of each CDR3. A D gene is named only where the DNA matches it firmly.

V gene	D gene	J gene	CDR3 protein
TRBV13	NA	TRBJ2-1	CASSLGESSYNEQFF
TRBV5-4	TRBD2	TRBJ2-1	CASSFTGGNEQFF
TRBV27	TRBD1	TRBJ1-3	CASSSRQGSGNTIYF
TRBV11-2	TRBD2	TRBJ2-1	CASSHLGLAGGNEQFF
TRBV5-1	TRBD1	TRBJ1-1	CASSPWTGGYRNTEAFF
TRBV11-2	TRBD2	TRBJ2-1	CASSSRGGADNEQFF
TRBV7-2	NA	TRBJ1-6	CASSLDSNYNSPLHF
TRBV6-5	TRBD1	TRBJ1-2	CASRSGGIYGYTF
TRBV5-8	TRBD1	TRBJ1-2	CATTNSQGAGGYGYTF
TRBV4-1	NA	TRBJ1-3	CASSRGQLNTIYF
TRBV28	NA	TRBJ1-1	CASSLQNTEAFF
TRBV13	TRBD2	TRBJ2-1	CASSPSLVRGGSYNEQFF
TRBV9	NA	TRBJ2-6	CASSVSGSSSGANVLTF
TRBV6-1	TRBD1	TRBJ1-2	CASSEPNSGTANYGYTF
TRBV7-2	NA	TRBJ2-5	CASSFRGGEETQYF
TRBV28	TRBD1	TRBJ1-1	CASRHTGGTEAFF
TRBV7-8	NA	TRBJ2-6	CASSVQSSGANVLTF
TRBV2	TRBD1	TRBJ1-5	CASSDRGLEPQHF
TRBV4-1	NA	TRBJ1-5	CASSQALNQPQHF
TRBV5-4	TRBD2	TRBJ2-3	CASSWRRSREGQYF
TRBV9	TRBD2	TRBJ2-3	CASSVGGGALDTQYF
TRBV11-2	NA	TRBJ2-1	CASSLGGKGEQFF
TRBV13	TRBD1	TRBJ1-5	CASSKRQGWMGNQPQHF
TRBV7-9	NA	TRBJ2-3	CASSRSLGGLGTDTQYF
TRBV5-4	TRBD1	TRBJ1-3	CASSLQQGAVNTIYF
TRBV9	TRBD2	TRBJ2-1	CASSGSGLAINEQFF
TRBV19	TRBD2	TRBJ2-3	CASSEGLAGPSDTQYF
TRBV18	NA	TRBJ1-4	CASSRRGGEKLFF
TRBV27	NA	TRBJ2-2	CASSLSKGSGELFF
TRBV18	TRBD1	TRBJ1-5	CASSPGTDQPQHF
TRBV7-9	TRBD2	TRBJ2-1	CASSPRTSGYEQFF
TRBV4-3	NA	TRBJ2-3	CASSQDFRVGGIPDTQYF
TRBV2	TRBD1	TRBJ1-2	CASRRTGLDGYTF
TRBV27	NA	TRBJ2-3	CASSLGGYGKEDTQYF
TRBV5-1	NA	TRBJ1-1	CASSLGQENTEAFF
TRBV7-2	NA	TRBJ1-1	CASSQDIGQNTEAFF
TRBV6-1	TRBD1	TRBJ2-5	CASSETGVEVLGMTNDHGTQYF
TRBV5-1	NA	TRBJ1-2	CASSTSQGGYTF
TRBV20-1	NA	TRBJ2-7	CSEQRYEQYF
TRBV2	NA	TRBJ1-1	CASSTRGRNTEAFF
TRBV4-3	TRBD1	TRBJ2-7	CASSQIRDSYEQYF
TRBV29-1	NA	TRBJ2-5	CSGLAIGSETQYF
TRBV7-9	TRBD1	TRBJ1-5	CASSRTGQGTGQPQHF
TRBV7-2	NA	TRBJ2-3	CASSLQSHGGDTQYF
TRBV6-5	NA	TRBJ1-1	CASSYPPGRENTETFF
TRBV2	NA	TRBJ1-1	CASSEGKRRDTEAFF
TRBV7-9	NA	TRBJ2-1	CASSSRGGYNEQFF
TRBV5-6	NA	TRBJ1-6	CASSRLGDLRSPLHF
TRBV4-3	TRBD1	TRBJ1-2	CASSQDDRGYYGYTF
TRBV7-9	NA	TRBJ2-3	CASSVNRADTQYF
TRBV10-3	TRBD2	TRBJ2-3	CAMGTSGRSSTDTQYF
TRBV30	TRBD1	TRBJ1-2	CAWSVAQGVGYTF
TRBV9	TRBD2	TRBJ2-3	CASSPQGSSGGFTDTQYF
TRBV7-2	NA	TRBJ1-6	CASSTDRTLSPLHF
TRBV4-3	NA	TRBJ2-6	CASSQDSSGTGANVLTF
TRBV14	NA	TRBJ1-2	CASSQTAQGYGYTF
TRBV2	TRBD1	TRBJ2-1	CASSHYRGHEQFF
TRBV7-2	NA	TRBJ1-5	CASSLRGYQPQHF